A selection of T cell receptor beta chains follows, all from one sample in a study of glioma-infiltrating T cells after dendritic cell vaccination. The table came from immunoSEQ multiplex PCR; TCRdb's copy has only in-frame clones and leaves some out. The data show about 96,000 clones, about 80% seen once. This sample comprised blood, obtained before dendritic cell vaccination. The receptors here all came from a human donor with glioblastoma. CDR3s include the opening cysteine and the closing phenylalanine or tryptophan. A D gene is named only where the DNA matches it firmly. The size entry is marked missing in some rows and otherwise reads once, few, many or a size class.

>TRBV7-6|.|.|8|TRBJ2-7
CASIKQYF
TGTGCCAGCATCAAGCAGTACTTC
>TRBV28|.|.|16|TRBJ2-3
CASSPIMRGDTDTQYF
TGTGCCAGCAGTCCCATAATGCGGGGAGACACAGATACGCAGTATTTT
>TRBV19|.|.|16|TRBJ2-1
CASKVGSGRTYNEQFF
TGTGCCAGTAAGGTTGGGTCAGGGCGAACTTACAATGAGCAGTTCTTC
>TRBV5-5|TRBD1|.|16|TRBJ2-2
CASSLAGGGNTGELFF
TGTGCCAGCAGCTTGGCAGGGGGTGGGAACACCGGGGAGCTGTTTTTT
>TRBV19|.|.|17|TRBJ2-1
CASRVRGRGSAYNEQFF
TGTGCCAGTAGGGTCAGGGGCAGGGGCAGCGCCTACAATGAGCAGTTCTTC
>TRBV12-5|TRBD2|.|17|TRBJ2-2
CASGSQGLAGVAGELFF
TGTGCTAGTGGTTCCCAGGGCCTAGCGGGAGTCGCCGGGGAGCTGTTTTTT
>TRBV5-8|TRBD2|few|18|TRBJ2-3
CASSFYVASGFNTDTQYF
TGTGCCAGCAGCTTTTATGTTGCTAGCGGGTTTAACACAGATACGCAGTATTTT
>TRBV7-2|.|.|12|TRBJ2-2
CASSPGNWELFF
TGTGCCAGCAGCCCAGGGAATTGGGAGCTGTTTTTT
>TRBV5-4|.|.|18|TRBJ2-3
CASSLVPGAIHSTDTQYF
TGTGCCAGCAGCTTGGTACCGGGAGCGATACATAGCACAGATACGCAGTATTTT
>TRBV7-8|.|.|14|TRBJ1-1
CASSLGAGISEAFF
TGTGCCAGCAGCTTAGGGGCAGGGATATCTGAAGCTTTCTTT
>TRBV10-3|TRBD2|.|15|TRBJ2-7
CAISELLTSGYEQYF
TGTGCCATCAGTGAATTATTGACTAGCGGGTACGAGCAGTACTTC
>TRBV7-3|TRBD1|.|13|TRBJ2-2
CASSATGVGELFF
TGTGCCAGCAGCGCGACAGGGGTCGGGGAGCTGTTTTTT
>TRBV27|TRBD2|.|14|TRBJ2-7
CASSPGLAGDEQYF
TGTGCCAGCAGTCCTGGACTAGCGGGAGACGAGCAGTACTTC
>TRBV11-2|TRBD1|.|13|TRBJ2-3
CASSRDRGDTQYF
TGTGCCAGCAGCAGGGACAGGGGGGATACGCAGTATTTT
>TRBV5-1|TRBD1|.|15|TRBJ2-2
CASSLDRGLTGELFF
TGCGCCAGCAGCTTGGACAGGGGGCTAACCGGGGAGCTGTTTTTT
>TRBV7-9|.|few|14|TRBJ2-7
CASSLGGSGNEQYF
TGTGCCAGCAGCTTAGGAGGGTCGGGGAACGAGCAGTACTTC
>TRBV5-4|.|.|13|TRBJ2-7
CASSLQGPYEQYF
TGTGCCAGCAGCCTACAGGGTCCCTACGAGCAGTACTTC
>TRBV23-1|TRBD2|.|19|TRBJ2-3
CASSQSFFWTSGDGDTQYF
TGCGCCAGCAGTCAATCCTTCTTCTGGACTAGCGGGGATGGAGATACGCAGTATTTT
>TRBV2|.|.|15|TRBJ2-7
CASTPPRGTSYEQYF
TGTGCCAGCACCCCTCCCAGGGGGACTTCCTACGAGCAGTACTTC
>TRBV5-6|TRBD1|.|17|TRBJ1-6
CASSLIPGDRVVSPLHF
TGTGCCAGCAGCTTGATACCGGGGGACAGGGTGGTGTCACCCCTCCACTTT
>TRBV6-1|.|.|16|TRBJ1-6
CASSVDPGGFNSPLHF
TGTGCCAGCAGTGTAGATCCCGGGGGATTTAATTCACCCCTCCACTTT
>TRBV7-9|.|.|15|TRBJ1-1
CASSLVGKGNGEAFF
TGTGCCAGCAGCTTAGTCGGAAAGGGGAACGGAGAAGCTTTCTTT
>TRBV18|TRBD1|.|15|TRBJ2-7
CASSPLDRESGEQYF
TGTGCCAGCTCACCACTTGACAGGGAGTCGGGCGAGCAGTACTTC
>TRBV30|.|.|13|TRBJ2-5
CAWSSGGPETQYF
TGTGCCTGGAGTTCTGGAGGCCCGGAGACCCAGTACTTC
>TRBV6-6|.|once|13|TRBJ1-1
CASRGPIYTEAFF
TGTGCCAGCAGGGGCCCAATCTACACTGAAGCTTTCTTT
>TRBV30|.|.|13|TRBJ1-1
CAWNYGRGTEAFF
TGTGCCTGGAATTACGGGCGAGGGACTGAAGCTTTCTTT
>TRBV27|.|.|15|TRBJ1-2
CASSSLQSGVGGYTF
TGTGCCAGCAGTTCCCTCCAATCCGGGGTGGGAGGCTACACCTTC
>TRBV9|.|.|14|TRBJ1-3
CASSVEHSGNTIYF
TGTGCCAGCAGCGTAGAACACTCTGGAAACACCATATATTTT
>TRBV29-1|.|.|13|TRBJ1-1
CSAPREGGTEAFF
TGCAGCGCCCCTAGGGAGGGCGGAACTGAAGCTTTCTTT
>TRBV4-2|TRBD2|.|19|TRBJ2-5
CASSQDLRASGTRGETQYF
TGTGCCAGCAGCCAAGATTTGCGAGCCTCCGGGACTAGGGGTGAGACCCAGTACTTC
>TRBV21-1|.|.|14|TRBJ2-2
CASSKEEVIGELFF
TGTGCCAGCAGCAAAGAAGAGGTCATCGGGGAGCTGTTTTTT
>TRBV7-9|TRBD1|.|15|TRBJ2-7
CASSLRQGDVTEQYF
TGTGCCAGCAGCTTAAGACAGGGGGACGTTACTGAGCAGTACTTC
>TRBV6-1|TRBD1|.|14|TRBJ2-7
CASSRDRGTYEQYF
TGTGCCAGCAGCCGGGACAGGGGAACATACGAGCAGTACTTC
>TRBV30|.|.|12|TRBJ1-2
CAWSLGIWGYTF
TGTGCCTGGAGTCTCGGGATATGGGGCTACACCTTC
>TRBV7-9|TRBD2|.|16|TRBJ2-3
CASSHIPGLATDTQYF
TGTGCCAGCAGCCATATCCCGGGACTAGCCACAGATACGCAGTATTTT
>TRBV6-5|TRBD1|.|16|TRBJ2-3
CASSYNSGQGKNTQYF
TGTGCCAGCAGTTACAATTCGGGACAGGGCAAAAATACGCAGTATTTT
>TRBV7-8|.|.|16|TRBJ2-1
CASSLNPVHSYNEQFF
TGTGCCAGCAGCTTAAATCCAGTACACTCCTACAATGAGCAGTTCTTC
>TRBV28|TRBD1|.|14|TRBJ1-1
CASSETGGGTEAFF
TGTGCCAGCAGTGAGACAGGGGGCGGCACTGAAGCTTTCTTT
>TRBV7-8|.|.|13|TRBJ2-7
CASSTSGPYEQYF
TGTGCCAGCAGCACAAGTGGCCCCTACGAGCAGTACTTC
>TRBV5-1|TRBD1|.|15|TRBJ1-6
CASSRDGTGVSPLHF
TGCGCCAGCAGCAGGGACGGGACAGGGGTCTCACCCCTCCACTTT
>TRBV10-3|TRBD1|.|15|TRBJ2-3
CAISEWDRGTDTQYF
TGTGCCATCAGTGAGTGGGACAGGGGCACAGATACGCAGTATTTT
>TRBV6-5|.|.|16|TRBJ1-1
CASSYSFNLRTAEAFF
TGTGCCAGCAGTTACTCTTTTAATCTGCGGACAGCCGAAGCTTTCTTT
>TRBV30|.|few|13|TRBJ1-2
CALRLTGSSGYTF
TGTGCCTTACGATTGACCGGGTCCTCCGGCTACACCTTC
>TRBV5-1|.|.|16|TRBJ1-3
CASSLALDHSGNTIYF
TGCGCCAGCAGCTTGGCCTTAGATCACTCTGGAAACACCATATATTTT
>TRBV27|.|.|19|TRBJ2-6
CASSLGLAQGHSGANVLTF
TGTGCCAGCAGTTTGGGCCTTGCCCAGGGCCACTCTGGGGCCAACGTCCTGACTTTC
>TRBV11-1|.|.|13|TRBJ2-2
CASSPRPAGALFF
TGTGCCAGCAGCCCACGGCCAGCAGGGGCCCTGTTTTTT
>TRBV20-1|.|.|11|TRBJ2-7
CSAHQGGEQYF
TGCAGTGCGCATCAGGGAGGAGAGCAGTACTTC
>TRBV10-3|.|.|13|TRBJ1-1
CAISQGWETEAFF
TGTGCCATCAGTCAGGGGTGGGAGACTGAAGCTTTCTTT
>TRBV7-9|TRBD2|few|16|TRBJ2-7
CASSLAQSGGAYEQYF
TGTGCCAGCAGCTTAGCCCAAAGCGGGGGGGCCTACGAGCAGTACTTC
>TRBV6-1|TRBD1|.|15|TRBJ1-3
CASNPGQGSGNTIYF
TGTGCCAGCAACCCGGGACAGGGCTCTGGAAACACCATATATTTT
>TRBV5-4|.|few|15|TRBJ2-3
CASSKAGASGDTQYF
TGTGCCAGCAGCAAGGCAGGGGCCTCGGGAGATACGCAGTATTTT
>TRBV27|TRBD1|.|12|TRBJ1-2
CASSDRVSGYTF
TGTGCCAGCAGCGACAGGGTCTCCGGCTACACCTTC
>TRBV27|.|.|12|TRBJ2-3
CASSSAVDTQYF
TGTGCCAGCAGTTCCGCGGTAGATACGCAGTATTTT
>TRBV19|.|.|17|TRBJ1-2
CASSIPLPSRGRYGYTF
TGTGCCAGTAGTATCCCACTTCCCTCCCGGGGGAGGTATGGCTACACCTTC
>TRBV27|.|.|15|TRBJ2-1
CASSFSGNWDNEQFF
TGTGCCAGCAGTTTCTCCGGGAATTGGGACAATGAGCAGTTCTTC